Below, 15 T cell receptor beta chains from the same sample are listed, as sequenced in a study of blood T cell repertoires in COVID-19 (dated by TCRdb to 2018 to 2021). The protocol used for the library was the immunoSEQ multiplex PCR assay. TCRdb's version of the immuneACCESS table is confined to in-frame rearrangements and falls short of the full clone set. An unresolved V gene accounts for under half of the shortfall where checked; the remainder is of unknown origin. The sample profile shows some 270,000 clones; just under 90% of them were found once. The top ten hold roughly 4.3% of the sample. Sequenced material: PBMCs or T cells enriched from blood (not recorded which). The receptors originated from a woman aged 25-40 years with acute COVID-19.

The V gene is TRBV28, the J gene TRBJ2-1; 7 bases fit TRBD1. The V and J ends lost 4 bases and 8 bases, in that order; junction bases with no gene match: 11. The CDR3 spans 15 residues. Germline lookup yields CDR1 MDHEN and CDR2 SYDVKM. For the CDR3, the DNA is TGTGCCAGCAGTTCCGGACAGGTTAAGGGGGATGAGCAGTTCTTC. This gives the protein CASSSGQVKGDEQFF.

This chain connects TRBV28 to TRBJ1-2; D remains unclear. V was shortened by 4 bases and J by 4 bases, with 7 bases between the two germline ends. Germline V gives CDR1 MDHEN, CDR2 SYDVKM. CDR3 length equals 12 residues. CDR3 sequence: CASSSEAYGYTF. CDR3 nucleotide sequence: TGTGCCAGCAGTTCGGAGGCCTATGGCTACACCTTC.

CDR3 amino acids: CASSPRGREATDTQYF. The CDR3 DNA is TGTGCCAGCAGCCCTCGGGGGCGGGAGGCCACAGATACGCAGTATTTT. V and J are TRBV11-3 and TRBJ2-3, with 8 bases fitting TRBD2. J lost 2 bases, V lost 5 bases, and 9 bases had no gene match. In germline, CDR1 is SGHNT, CDR2 YENEEA. The CDR3 covers 16 residues.

This sequence joins TRBV30 and TRBJ1-6, with 7 bases identical to TRBD1. The V gene's germline CDR1 is GTSNPN and CDR2 SVGIG (reference sequence). Trimming took 4 bases from V and 1 from J; bases not matched to a gene: 4. The CDR3 extends over 15 amino acids. In DNA, the CDR3 is TGTGCCTGGACACGGGACAGTTCCTATAATTCACCCCTCCACTTT. Its protein is CAWTRDSSYNSPLHF.

This chain connects TRBV5-6 to TRBJ2-7, with TRBD1 matching 7 bases. This CDR3 is built from 15 residues. Per germline, CDR1 SGHDT and CDR2 YYEEEE. V gave up 5 bases and J gave up 0 bases; unmatched junction bases: 8. The CDR3 sequence is CASSQGVDVSYEQYF. The CDR3 DNA reads TGTGCCAGCAGTCAGGGGGTGGACGTCTCCTACGAGCAGTACTTC.

This chain connects TRBV7-9 to TRBJ2-1; tentative D call: TRBD2 (5 bases). CDR3 size: 14 residues. Germline V gene lookup returns CDR1 SEHNR and CDR2 FQNEAQ (reference sequence). V lost 4 bases and J 8 bases, leaving 15 bases between the germline ends. In DNA form, the CDR3 reads TGTGCCAGCAGCTCCCGAGGGAGTATGGATGAGCAGTTCTTC. It yields the protein CASSSRGSMDEQFF.

A few counts support this clone. The chain joins TRBV19 to TRBJ1-1, with TRBD1 matching over 8 bases. J lost 0 bases, V lost 5 bases, and 5 bases had no gene match. The CDR3 extends over 15 amino acids. The V gene's germline CDR1 is LNHDA and CDR2 SQIVND (reference sequence). The CDR3: CASSRQGTMNTEAFF. DNA of the CDR3: TGTGCCAGTAGTCGACAGGGGACCATGAACACTGAAGCTTTCTTT.

The J gene is TRBJ1-3, the V gene TRBV2; 8 positions agree with TRBD1. Germline trimming cut 8 bases from V and 4 bases from J; bases unmatched to any gene: 7. This CDR3 comprises 14 residues. In germline, CDR1 is SNHLY, CDR2 FYNNEI. The CDR3 bases are TGTGCCAGCGCGTCCCGGGACAGGGGAAACACCATATATTTT. It specifies CASASRDRGNTIYF.

The rearrangement links TRBV7-2 to TRBJ1-3; D uncertain. V gave up 8 bases and J gave up 2 bases, with 7 bases separating them. Germline V gene sequence: CDR1 SGHTA, CDR2 FQGNSA. CDR3 length: 12 residues. In DNA, the CDR3 is TGTGCCAGCGCCGGTACTGGAAACACCATATATTTT. Translating it yields CASAGTGNTIYF.

The chain combines TRBV10-1 with TRBJ2-1, with 7 bases that match TRBD1. CDR3 size: 14 residues. J gave up 3 bases and V 6 bases, and 5 bases lay outside the gene matches. CDR1 is WNHNN, CDR2 SYGVQD, per germline (reference sequence). The CDR3 protein is CASSADRNYNEQFF. CDR3 nucleotide sequence: TGCGCCAGCAGCGCGGACAGGAACTACAATGAGCAGTTCTTC.

This chain connects TRBV15 to TRBJ1-2; a possible D gene is TRBD1 (5 bases). The CDR3 extends over 14 amino acids. The V end was cut by 2 bases, the J end by 0 bases, with 7 bases between. CDR1 is LNHNV and CDR2 is YYDKDF in the germline V gene (reference sequence). The CDR3 nucleotides read TGTGCCACCAGCAGAACAGGTTCTAACTATGGCTACACCTTC. Protein sequence: CATSRTGSNYGYTF.

This clone appeared a few times. The V and J genes are TRBV5-8 and TRBJ1-5, with D hard to call. The germline V gene has CDR1 SGHTS and CDR2 YDEGEE. This CDR3 is 13 amino acids long. Trimming took 2 bases from V and 0 from J, leaving 3 bases between them. CDR3 region: CASSFSSNQPQHF. CDR3 nucleotides: TGTGCCAGCAGCTTTAGTAGCAATCAGCCCCAGCATTTT.

V is TRBV12-3 or TRBV12-4 and J is TRBJ1-1, with D maybe TRBD1 (6 bases). The CDR3 runs 13 residues. Between the trimmed V and J ends, which lost 5 bases and 4 bases, there was a span of 11 bases. The CDR3 nucleotides read TGTGCCAGCAGTACAGGGCGGATCACTGAAGCTTTCTTT. Translating it yields CASSTGRITEAFF.

The chain's CDR3 is CASSLGGRVGDTQYF. CDR3 coding DNA: TGCGCCAGCAGCCTCGGTGGCAGGGTAGGAGATACGCAGTATTTT. The V and J genes are TRBV5-1 and TRBJ2-3, with a tentative D call TRBD1 (5 bases). Deletions cut 4 bases from V and 5 bases from J, with 17 bases between. The CDR3 sequence is 15 residues long. Per the germline V gene, CDR1 is SGHRS and CDR2 is YFSETQ.

The rearrangement joins TRBV19 to TRBJ2-1; 11 bases match TRBD2. CDR1 is LNHDA and CDR2 is SQIVND in the germline V gene (reference sequence). Germline trimming cut 3 bases from V and 10 bases from J; bases unmatched to any gene: 11. The CDR3 is 16 amino acids. Here the CDR3 reads CASSIWLAGGLREQFF. CDR3 DNA: TGTGCCAGTAGTATTTGGCTAGCGGGAGGATTGAGGGAGCAGTTCTTC.